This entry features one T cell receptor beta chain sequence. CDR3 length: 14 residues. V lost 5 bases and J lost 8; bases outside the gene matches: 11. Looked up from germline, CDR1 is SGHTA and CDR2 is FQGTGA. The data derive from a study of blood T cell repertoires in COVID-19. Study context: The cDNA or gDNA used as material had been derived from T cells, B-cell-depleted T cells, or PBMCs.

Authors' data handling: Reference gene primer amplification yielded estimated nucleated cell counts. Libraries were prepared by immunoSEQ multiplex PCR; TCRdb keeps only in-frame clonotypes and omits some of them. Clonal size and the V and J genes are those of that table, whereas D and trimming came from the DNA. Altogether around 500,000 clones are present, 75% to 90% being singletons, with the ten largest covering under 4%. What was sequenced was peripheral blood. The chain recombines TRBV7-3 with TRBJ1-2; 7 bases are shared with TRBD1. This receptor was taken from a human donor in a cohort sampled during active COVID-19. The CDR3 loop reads CASSQGQDARGYTF. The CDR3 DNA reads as TGTGCCAGCAGCCAAGGACAGGACGCTCGGGGCTACACCTTC. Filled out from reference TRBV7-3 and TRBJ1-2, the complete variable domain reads GAGVSQTPSNKVTEKGKYVELRCDPISGHTALYWYRQSLGQGPEFLIYFQGTGAADDSGLPNDRFFAVRPEGSVSTLKIQRTERGDSAVYLCASSQGQDARGYTFGSGTRLTVV.